This T cell receptor beta chain was profiled in a study of blood T cell repertoires in COVID-19. The CDR3 consists of 13 residues. Trimming at V came to 4 bases and at J to 6 bases, leaving 6 bases not matched to a gene. Seattle patient enrollment occurred during active infection, with longitudinal follow-up thereafter. Measured with immunoSEQ multiplex PCR; TCRdb has only the in-frame clones, and not every one. Among some 180,000 clones listed, 70% to 90% were seen once. V and J are TRBV12-3 or TRBV12-4 and TRBJ2-7, with 7 bases aligning to TRBD2. The source is a woman of 80 years or more with COVID-19, enrolled during active disease. Input material: peripheral blood. In DNA form, the CDR3 reads TGTGCCAGCAGTTCGGGGGGTCGGCTCGAGCAGTACTTC. This sequence encodes CASSSGGRLEQYF.